The 20 T cell receptor beta chains reported below all come from one sample, sequenced in a study of blood T cell repertoires in COVID-19 (dated by TCRdb to 2020 to 2021). The library was made by the immunoSEQ multiplex PCR assay. TCRdb took over this immuneACCESS table, retaining in-frame rearrangements with V and J assigned. Such tables are incomplete; in checked studies, under half of the missing clones stem from an unresolved V gene, and the remainder is unexplained. The sample table records almost 55,000 clones; over 75% of these occur just once. 3% to 3.5% of the sample rests with the top ten. Sequencing used peripheral blood. Receptors were obtained from a human donor in a cohort sampled during active COVID-19.

CDR3 nucleotides: TGTGCCAGCTCAGCCCCTCAGGGGGCGGTGAATGGCTACACCTTC. Amino acid sequence: CASSAPQGAVNGYTF. The V and J genes are TRBV18 and TRBJ1-2; 8 positions agree with TRBD1. The CDR3 is made up of 15 amino acids. V lost 5 bases to trimming and J lost 6 bases; unmatched junction nucleotides: 11. Germline V gene data show CDR1 as KGHSH and CDR2 as LQKENI.

This clone is a singleton in its sample. This chain joins TRBV7-2 and TRBJ1-2, with a possible D match to TRBD1 (6 bases). Germline CDR1 reads SGHTA; CDR2 reads FQGNSA. V gave up 6 bases and J gave up 1 base, with 12 bases separating them. This CDR3 has 14 residues. The CDR3 DNA sequence: TGTGCCAGCAGGCAGGACAGCGATAACTATGGCTACACCTTC. This sequence encodes CASRQDSDNYGYTF. Variable domain in full (rest from reference TRBV7-2 and TRBJ1-2): GAGVSQSPSNKVTEKGKDVELRCDPISGHTALYWYRQSLGQGLEFLIYFQGNSAPDKSGLPSDRFSAERTGGSVSTLTIQRTQQEDSAVYLCASRQDSDNYGYTFGSGTRLTVV.

This clone was counted a single time. The genes are TRBV6-6 and TRBJ1-1; 7 bases align to TRBD1. This CDR3 spans 15 amino acids. V lost 0 bases to trimming and J lost 9 bases; unmatched junction nucleotides: 10. Germline V lookup: CDR1 MNHNY, CDR2 SVGAGI (reference sequence). The CDR3 bases are TGTGCCAGCAGTTACTCACGGACAGGCGGGGATAAAGCTTTCTTT. Protein: CASSYSRTGGDKAFF.

J is TRBJ1-3 and V is TRBV11-2; the match to TRBD1 covers 9 bases. After removal of 2 bases from V and 0 bases from J, the junction contained 11 bases not matched to a gene. The germline gives CDR1 SGHAT, CDR2 FQNNGV. The CDR3 is 19 residues long. This CDR3 reads CASSLKGQGPFVSGNTIYF. CDR3 nucleotides: TGTGCCAGCAGCTTAAAGGGACAGGGACCATTTGTCTCTGGAAACACCATATATTTT.

The rearrangement links TRBV18 to TRBJ1-5; D uncertain. V shed 3 bases and J shed 4 bases, with 16 bases lying between them. The CDR3 contains 16 residues. The germline CDR1 and CDR2 sequences are KGHSH and LQKENI. The CDR3 reads CASSPQAGRRNQPQHF. The CDR3 region has the DNA TGTGCCAGCTCACCCCAAGCGGGGAGGCGGAATCAGCCCCAGCATTTT.

The V and J genes are TRBV2 and TRBJ2-3; the D gene is possibly TRBD1 (6 bases). The CDR3 is 14 residues long. Germline assignment: CDR1 SNHLY and CDR2 FYNNEI. The ends were cut back, 7 bases at V and 8 bases at J, with 19 bases in the middle. The CDR3 nucleotides are TGTGCCAGCACTCCCCGGGATTTAGGGGGTACGCAGTATTTT. It translates to CASTPRDLGGTQYF.

V is TRBV5-4 and J is TRBJ1-1; D might be TRBD1 (5 bases). This CDR3 is built from 15 residues. The ends were cut back, 4 bases at V and 5 bases at J, with 18 bases in the middle. Germline V CDR1 and CDR2: SGHNT, YYREEE (reference sequence). This CDR3 is CASSPGGSWGTEAFF. As DNA, the CDR3 is TGTGCCAGCAGCCCGGGGGGTTCCTGGGGAACTGAAGCTTTCTTT.

V gene TRBV7-2 combines with J gene TRBJ2-5, with 13 bases fitting TRBD2. Per the germline V gene, CDR1 is SGHTA and CDR2 is FQGNSA. This CDR3 comprises 17 residues. The trim removed 5 bases at V and 5 bases at J, leaving 11 bases unmatched. This CDR3 is CASSPLGTSGIRETQYF. CDR3 nucleotides: TGTGCCAGCAGCCCTTTAGGGACTAGCGGGATCAGGGAGACCCAGTACTTC.

V gene TRBV6-2 or TRBV6-3 combines with J gene TRBJ2-7; 7 positions match TRBD2. The junction had 15 bases not matched to a gene; V was cut back by 2 bases and J by 5 bases. The CDR3 has 17 amino acids. Germline loops: CDR1 MNHEY, CDR2 SVGEGT. CDR3 protein: CASSYRWVGGSFDEQYF. The CDR3 DNA reads as TGTGCCAGCAGTTACAGGTGGGTTGGCGGGAGTTTCGACGAGCAGTACTTC.

The chain recombines TRBV6-5 with TRBJ2-7, with D tentatively TRBD1 (6 bases). V shed 6 bases and J shed 2 bases, with 17 bases lying between them. Germline V CDR1 and CDR2: MNHEY, SVGAGI. The CDR3 is 15 residues long. This CDR3 is CASRQGWERAYEQYF. The CDR3 DNA reads TGTGCCAGCAGGCAGGGGTGGGAGAGGGCCTACGAGCAGTACTTC.

The gene calls are TRBV4-1 and TRBJ2-7; perhaps TRBD1 as D (6 bases). CDR1 is MGHRA and CDR2 is YSYEKL in the germline V gene. Trimming left V 2 bases short and J 0 bases short, with 8 bases between. This CDR3 is built from 14 residues. The CDR3 nucleotides read TGCGCCAGCAGCCAAATCAGGGGCTCCTACGAGCAGTACTTC. This translates into CASSQIRGSYEQYF.

This chain uses TRBV3-1 (or the pseudogene TRBV3-2) with TRBJ2-3; 7 bases fit TRBD1. CDR3 size: 16 residues. J gave up 1 base and V 1 base, and 5 bases lay outside the gene matches. From germline, CDR1 is LGHDT and CDR2 YNNKEL (reference sequence). The CDR3 spells CASSQVDRVRTDTQYF. Written as DNA, the CDR3 is TGTGCCAGCAGCCAAGTCGACAGGGTGCGCACAGATACGCAGTATTTT.

The chain recombines TRBV27 with TRBJ2-7, with 8 bases lining up with TRBD2. This CDR3 region has 15 residues. V gave up 3 bases and J gave up 6 bases; unmatched junction bases: 10. Germline values: CDR1 MNHEY, CDR2 SMNVEV (reference sequence). The CDR3 is CASSFHPAGDGEQYF. CDR3 sequence (DNA): TGTGCCAGCAGTTTCCATCCAGCGGGAGACGGCGAGCAGTACTTC.

The rearrangement links TRBV7-3 to TRBJ2-5, with TRBD2 matching over 10 bases. V was clipped by 5 bases and J by 3 bases; unmatched bases: 9. CDR3 size: 16 residues. Germline CDR1 is SGHTA and CDR2 is FQGTGA. For the CDR3, the DNA is TGTGCCAGCAGCCCTCAGCGAGCGGGGGGGAAAGAGACCCAGTACTTC. This translates into CASSPQRAGGKETQYF.

The chain links TRBV6-2 or TRBV6-3 to TRBJ2-2; no clear D. The CDR3 is 13 residues long. Trimming stripped 2 bases from V and 2 bases from J, with 3 bases between. CDR1 is MNHEY, CDR2 SVGEGT, per germline. The CDR3 loop is CASSYQNTGELFF. Written as DNA, the CDR3 is TGTGCCAGCAGTTACCAAAACACCGGGGAGCTGTTTTTT.

This chain uses TRBV27 with TRBJ1-1, with D maybe TRBD1 (6 bases). This CDR3 spans 13 amino acids. V was trimmed by 7 bases and J by 2 bases, leaving 11 bases between them. CDR1 and CDR2 from the germline V gene are MNHEY and SMNVEV (reference sequence). The CDR3 nucleotides read TGTGCCAGCACCCAGGGGCAAAACACTGAAGCTTTCTTT. Amino acids: CASTQGQNTEAFF.

J is TRBJ2-7 and V is TRBV5-8, with 10 bases fitting TRBD2. Per the germline V gene, CDR1 is SGHTS and CDR2 is YDEGEE. V shed 1 base, J shed 2 bases, and the junction held 3 bases outside the gene matches. The CDR3 has 15 residues. The CDR3 is CASSLWTSGTYEQYF. CDR3 bases: TGTGCCAGCAGCTTGTGGACTAGCGGTACCTACGAGCAGTACTTC.

J is TRBJ1-4 and V is TRBV2; tentatively, D is TRBD1 (6 bases). Germline CDR1 and CDR2: SNHLY and FYNNEI. This CDR3 comprises 15 residues. Trimming removed 5 bases at V and 5 bases at J, with 15 bases between. The CDR3 is CASSPDSRKNEKLFF. CDR3 coding DNA: TGTGCCAGCAGTCCGGACAGCCGGAAAAATGAAAAACTGTTTTTT. Supplemented by reference TRBV2 and TRBJ1-4, the full variable domain reads EPEVTQTPSHQVTQMGQEVILRCVPISNHLYFYWYRQILGQKVEFLVSFYNNEISEKSEIFDDQFSVERPDGSNFTLKIRSTKLEDSAMYFCASSPDSRKNEKLFFGSGTQLSVL.

The chain combines TRBV6-5 with TRBJ2-5, with D unresolved. Germline-derived CDR1 and CDR2 are MNHEY and SVGAGI. V was clipped by 6 bases and J by 5 bases, with 13 bases between them. The CDR3 extends over 13 amino acids. CDR3 nucleotide sequence: TGTGCCAGCAGCCCGGCGGCTCAGGAGACCCAGTACTTC. It yields the protein CASSPAAQETQYF.

This clone was seen just once. The J gene is TRBJ1-2, the V gene TRBV18; weak D call: TRBD1 (5 bases). Trimming took 10 bases from V and 5 from J, leaving 20 bases between them. CDR1 is KGHSH and CDR2 is LQKENI in the germline V gene. The CDR3 is 14 residues long. CDR3 bases: TGTGCCACCACCCTGGGGCTAGAGGCTTATGGCTACACCTTC. This codes for CATTLGLEAYGYTF.